The 15 T cell receptor beta chains given below trace back to one sample, sequenced in a study of T cells in Graves' hyperthyroidism and ophthalmopathy. RNA transcripts were the template for amplifying TCR beta CDR3 regions. Using the HTBI primer set, a first-round RT-PCR was run on the TCR CDR3. TCRdb passed the multiplex PCR reads through MiXCR, listing each CDR3 protein once. The sample lists about 380,000 distinct CDR3 sequences; approximately 15% were seen once. Material for sequencing was blood. These receptors all come from a man aged 25-45 years with Graves' hyperthyroidism that later progressed to Graves' ophthalmopathy.

This clonotype has a count of ten or more. This chain links TRBV6-1 with TRBJ1-2, with 8 bases that match TRBD1. The CDR3 length is 14 residues. Germline assignment: CDR1 MNHNS and CDR2 SASEGT. Unmatched junction bases numbered 7, after V lost 5 bases and J lost 5 bases. Here the CDR3 DNA reads TGTGCCAGCAGTCGACGAACAGGGGGGTATGGCTACACCTTC. Its translation is CASSRRTGGYGYTF.

The table lists this clonotype with many counts. The chain joins TRBV12-3 or TRBV12-4 to TRBJ2-3; 7 bases line up with TRBD2. V trimming: 6 bases; J trimming: 4 bases; junction bases outside the gene matches: 7. The CDR3 length is 14 residues. The CDR3 is CASRSPGGPDTQYF. The CDR3 DNA reads TGTGCCAGCAGGTCGCCGGGGGGACCAGATACGCAGTATTTT.

The gene calls are TRBV28 and TRBJ2-5, with a weak D call TRBD1 (5 bases). Germline lookup yields CDR1 MDHEN and CDR2 SYDVKM. Trimming shortened V by 3 bases and J by 1 base, and 9 bases separated the two germline ends. The CDR3 spans 14 residues. The chain's CDR3 is CASSFGQIQETQYF. The CDR3 region has the DNA TGTGCCAGCAGTTTCGGACAAATCCAAGAGACCCAGTACTTC. Complete variable domain (other parts from reference TRBV28 and TRBJ2-5): DVKVTQSSRYLVKRTGEKVFLECVQDMDHENMFWYRQDPGLGLRLIYFSYDVKMKEKGDIPEGYSVSREKKERFSLILESASTNQTSMYLCASSFGQIQETQYFGPGTRLLVL.

This clonotype was seen ten or more times. The chain has TRBV11-3 and TRBJ2-1; tentatively, D is TRBD1 or TRBD2 (7 bases each). The CDR3 spans 14 residues. Trimming took 5 bases from V and 6 from J, leaving 14 bases between them. CDR1 and CDR2 from the germline V gene are SGHNT and YENEEA. In nucleotides, the CDR3 is TGTGCCAGCAGCCTCAGGGGGGGGGGCAATGAGCAGTTCTTC. This encodes CASSLRGGGNEQFF. Supplemented by reference TRBV11-3 and TRBJ2-1, the full variable domain reads EAGVVQSPRYKIIEKKQPVAFWCNPISGHNTLYWYLQNLGQGPELLIRYENEEAVDDSQLPKDRFSAERLKGVDSTLKIQPAELGDSAVYLCASSLRGGGNEQFFGPGTRLTVL.

J is TRBJ2-7 and V is TRBV5-1; D remains ambiguous. Per germline, CDR1 SGHRS and CDR2 YFSETQ. This CDR3 spans 14 amino acids. Trimming pared 2 bases from V and 2 bases from J, leaving 11 bases between. CDR3 protein: CASSFLAETYEQYF. The CDR3 coding sequence is TGCGCCAGCAGCTTCTTGGCCGAAACCTACGAGCAGTACTTC. The entire variable domain, with the rest obtained from reference TRBV5-1 and TRBJ2-7, is as follows: KAGVTQTPRYLIKTRGQQVTLSCSPISGHRSVSWYQQTPGQGLQFLFEYFSETQRNKGNFPGRFSGRQFSNSRSEMNVSTLELGDSALYLCASSFLAETYEQYFGPGTRLTVT.

The chain has TRBV5-6 and TRBJ1-5; TRBD1 agrees at 7 bases. The CDR3 has 14 residues. V trimming: 4 bases; J trimming: 3 bases; junction bases outside the gene matches: 4. Germline assignment: CDR1 SGHDT and CDR2 YYEEEE. The chain's CDR3 is CASSPGQFNQPQHF. CDR3 DNA: TGTGCCAGCAGCCCGGGACAGTTCAATCAGCCCCAGCATTTT.

J is TRBJ1-1 and V is TRBV2; D is perhaps TRBD1 (5 bases). V shed 4 bases and J shed 3 bases, with 12 bases lying between them. Germline CDR1 reads SNHLY; CDR2 reads FYNNEI. The CDR3 runs to 14 residues. The DNA of the CDR3 is TGTGCCAGCAGTGGGGGGTTGGCCTACACTGAAGCTTTCTTT. Translating gives CASSGGLAYTEAFF. Full variable domain (missing parts from reference TRBV2 and TRBJ1-1): EPEVTQTPSHQVTQMGQEVILRCVPISNHLYFYWYRQILGQKVEFLVSFYNNEISEKSEIFDDQFSVERPDGSNFTLKIRSTKLEDSAMYFCASSGGLAYTEAFFGQGTRLTVV.

This clonotype was recorded many times. The rearrangement links TRBV29-1 to TRBJ1-1; D not certain. Germline CDR1 is SQVTM and CDR2 is ANQGSEA. CDR3 length: 13 residues. The ends were cut back, 7 bases at V and 0 bases at J, with 12 bases in the middle. The CDR3 nucleotides are TGCAGCGGAGAGGACGGAATGAACACTGAAGCTTTCTTT. Its translation is CSGEDGMNTEAFF. Drawing the rest from reference TRBV29-1 and TRBJ1-1, the complete variable domain is SAVISQKPSRDICQRGTSLTIQCQVDSQVTMMFWYRQQPGQSLTLIATANQGSEATYESGFVIDKFPISRPNLTFSTLTVSNMSPEDSSIYLCSGEDGMNTEAFFGQGTRLTVV.

This clonotype was counted at least ten times. This chain joins TRBV7-2 and TRBJ1-5; unclear D gene. The V gene's germline CDR1 is SGHTA and CDR2 FQGNSA. Between the trimmed V and J ends, which lost 3 bases and 7 bases, there was a span of 10 bases. This CDR3 is 13 amino acids long. Here the CDR3 DNA reads TGTGCCAGCAGCTTCCGGGATTGGCAGCCCCAGCATTTT. This gives the protein CASSFRDWQPQHF.

This clonotype was observed a handful of times. V usage is TRBV5-1 and J usage is TRBJ2-2, with D uncertain. Trimming stripped 0 bases from V and 0 bases from J, with 6 bases between. The V gene's germline CDR1 is SGHRS and CDR2 YFSETQ. The CDR3 sequence is 15 residues long. CDR3 sequence (DNA): TGCGCCAGCAGCTTGGAACAAACGAACACCGGGGAGCTGTTTTTT. Translated: CASSLEQTNTGELFF.

This clonotype has a handful of counts. CDR3 protein: CASSYVAANNEQFF. CDR3 nucleotide sequence: TGTGCCAGCAGTTACGTGGCAGCGAACAATGAGCAGTTCTTC. The V gene is TRBV28, the J gene TRBJ2-1; D not certain. The germline V gene has CDR1 MDHEN and CDR2 SYDVKM. The V end was cut by 4 bases, the J end by 5 bases, with 12 bases between. The CDR3 is 14 residues long. The full variable domain, completed using reference TRBV28 and TRBJ2-1, is DVKVTQSSRYLVKRTGEKVFLECVQDMDHENMFWYRQDPGLGLRLIYFSYDVKMKEKGDIPEGYSVSREKKERFSLILESASTNQTSMYLCASSYVAANNEQFFGPGTRLTVL.

CDR3 nucleotide sequence: TGTGCCACCAGCGCGTCAGATACGCAGTATTTT. Encoded protein: CATSASDTQYF. The chain couples TRBV15 to TRBJ2-3; D is unresolved. This CDR3 is 11 amino acids long. Germline CDR1 and CDR2: LNHNV and YYDKDF (reference sequence). V was shortened by 5 bases and J by 4 bases, with 4 bases between the two germline ends.

This clonotype was seen repeatedly, ten times or more. V usage is TRBV28 and J usage is TRBJ1-2; D might be TRBD1 (5 bases). CDR3 length: 14 amino acids. Germline V gene sequence: CDR1 MDHEN, CDR2 SYDVKM. V was clipped by 5 bases and J by 3 bases, with 13 bases between them. The CDR3 region has the DNA TGTGCCAGCAGTAGGGGACTATCCTACTATGGCTACACCTTC. Its protein is CASSRGLSYYGYTF.

Concerning this clonotype: At one of its ends the junction is not consistent with the germline gene, which may arise from a read error. This chain connects TRBV20-1 to TRBJ1-1; D unresolved. Germline-derived CDR1 and CDR2 are DFQATT and SNEGSKA (reference sequence). This CDR3 has 14 amino acids. CDR3 nucleotides: TGCAGTGCTGGACGGGCCAGCATGAACACTGAAACTTTCTTT. As protein: CSAGRASMNTETFF.

This clonotype was observed at least ten times. CDR3 DNA: TGTGCCAGCAGCCCCGAGACTAGCGGGGGGGATCTGGAGACCCAGTACTTC. Translating gives CASSPETSGGDLETQYF. The chain couples TRBV9 to TRBJ2-5, with TRBD2 matching 14 bases. V dropped 4 bases and J dropped 5; count of bases not matched to a gene: 10. The length of the CDR3 is 17 residues. CDR1 and CDR2 from the germline V gene are SGDLS and YYNGEE.